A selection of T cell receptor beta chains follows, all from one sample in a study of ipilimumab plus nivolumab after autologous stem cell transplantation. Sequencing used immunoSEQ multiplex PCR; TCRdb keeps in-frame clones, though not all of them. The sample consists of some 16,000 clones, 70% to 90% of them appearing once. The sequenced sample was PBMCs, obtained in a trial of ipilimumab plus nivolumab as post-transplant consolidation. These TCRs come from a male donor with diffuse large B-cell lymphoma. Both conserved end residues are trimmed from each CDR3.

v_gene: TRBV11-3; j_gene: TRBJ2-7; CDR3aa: ASSRDRAYEQY
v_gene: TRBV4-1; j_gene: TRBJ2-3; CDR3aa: ASSQATSESTDTQY
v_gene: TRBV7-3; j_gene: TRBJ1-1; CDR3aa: ASSPQASTEAF
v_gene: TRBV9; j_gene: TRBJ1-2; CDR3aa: ASSLTSSGTASYYGYT
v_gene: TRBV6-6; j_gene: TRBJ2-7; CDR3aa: ASTSQGSSYEQY
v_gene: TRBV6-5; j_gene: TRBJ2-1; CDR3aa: ASSYGTDLFSEQF
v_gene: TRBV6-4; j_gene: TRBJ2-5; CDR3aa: ASSVRGGGETQY
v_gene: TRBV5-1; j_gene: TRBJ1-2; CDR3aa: ASSLLRQGENGYT
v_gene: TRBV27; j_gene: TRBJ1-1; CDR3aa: ASSYRTGGTEAF
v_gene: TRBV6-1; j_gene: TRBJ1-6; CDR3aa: ASSSGPYNSPLH
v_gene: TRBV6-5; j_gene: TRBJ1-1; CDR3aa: ASSVIRVVNTEAF
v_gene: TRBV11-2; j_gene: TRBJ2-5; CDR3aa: ASSLELAEETQY
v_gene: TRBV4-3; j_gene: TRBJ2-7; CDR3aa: ASSLKMGLSYEQY
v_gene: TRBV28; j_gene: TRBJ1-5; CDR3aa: ASSLGRGNQPQH
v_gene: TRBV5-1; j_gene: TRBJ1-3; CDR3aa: ASSFTGSLLSGNTIY
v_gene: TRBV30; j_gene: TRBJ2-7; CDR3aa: AWSLGVEQY
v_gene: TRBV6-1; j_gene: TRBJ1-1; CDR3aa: ASSATGWGFEGTEAF
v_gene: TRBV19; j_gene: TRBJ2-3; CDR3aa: ASSIAGGTDTQY
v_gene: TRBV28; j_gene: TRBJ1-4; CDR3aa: ASSLSPPGEKLF
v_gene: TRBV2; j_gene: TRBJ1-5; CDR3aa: ASSRDRNNQPQH
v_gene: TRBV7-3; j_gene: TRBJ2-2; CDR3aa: ASSLTYLGISTGELF
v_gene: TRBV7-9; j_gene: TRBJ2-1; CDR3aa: ASSQSSGGAYNEQF
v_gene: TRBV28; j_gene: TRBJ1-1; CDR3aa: ASNPGQPNTEAF
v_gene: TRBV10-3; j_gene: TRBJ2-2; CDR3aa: AISAERTSRTGELF
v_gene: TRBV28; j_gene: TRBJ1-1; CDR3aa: ASSTPQRNTEAF
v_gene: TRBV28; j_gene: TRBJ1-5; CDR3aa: ASSPGGGNQPQH
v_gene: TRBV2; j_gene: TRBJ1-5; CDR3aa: ASRPSGTNQPQH
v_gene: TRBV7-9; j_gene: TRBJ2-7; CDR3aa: ASSLGGLSYEQY
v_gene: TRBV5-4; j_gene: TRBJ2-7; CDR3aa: ASSAGTASSYEQY
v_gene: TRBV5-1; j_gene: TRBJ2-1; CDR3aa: ASSLNQNEQF
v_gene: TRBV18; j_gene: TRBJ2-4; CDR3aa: ASSPASGGNIQY
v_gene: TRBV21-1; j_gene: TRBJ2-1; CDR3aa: ASSKWGSQF
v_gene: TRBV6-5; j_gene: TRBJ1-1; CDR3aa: ASSYFQRWMNTEAF
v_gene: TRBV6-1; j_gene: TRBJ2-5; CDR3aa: ASSETGTSLREQY
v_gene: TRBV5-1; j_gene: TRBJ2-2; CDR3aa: ASSLVPTQNTGELF
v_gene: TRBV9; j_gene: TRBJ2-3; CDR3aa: ASSGGWESTDTQY